This T cell receptor beta chain stems from a study of T-cell memory formation after mild COVID-19. Overall study findings and caveats: CD4+ clones that contracted lay mainly in CM and EM; CD8+ ones lay in EMRA.

The CDR3 consists of 16 residues. The germline CDR1 and CDR2 sequences are MNHEY and SVGAGI. Trimming pared 0 bases from V and 2 bases from J, leaving 10 bases between. A note on this clonotype: The antigen is unknown.

After 5'RACE with constant-segment primers, TCR alpha and TCR beta cDNA libraries carrying sample barcodes and UMIs were obtained. One entry per CDR3 protein, called by TCRdb with MiXCR from the 5' RACE reads. The sample holds hundreds of thousands of distinct CDR3 sequences, roughly 20% seen once. Input material: PBMCs or a T cell subset sorted from them (not recorded which). The sequence was collected from an adult woman who had mild COVID-19 (a few samples of this study predate the infection). Cell type and time point are not known. The chain recombines TRBV6-5 with TRBJ2-2; no firm D call. The CDR3 DNA sequence: TGTGCCAGCAGTTACTCACCCCTAGGAAACACCGGGGAGCTGTTTTTT. Encoded protein: CASSYSPLGNTGELFF.